The sequence of this T cell receptor beta chain was determined in a study of T cells in Graves' hyperthyroidism and ophthalmopathy. The source material, RNA transcripts, was used to amplify TCR beta CDR3 regions. A set of HTBI primers served as the primers for a first-round RT-PCR of the TCR CDR3. Each CDR3 protein is one row after TCRdb ran MiXCR on the multiplex PCR reads. The repertoire has roughly 170,000 distinct CDR3 sequences, about 9.4% of them found once; the top ten carry approximately 20%. Study-wide results and limits: Through a model of 13 V-J features, ophthalmopathy was separated from stable hyperthyroidism.

This clonotype was recorded at least ten times. Its target is unknown. Used for diagnoses were clinical symptoms, serum thyroxine and TRAb, thyroid ultrasound and orbital computed tomography. This TCR came from a woman aged 18-29 years with Graves' hyperthyroidism that later progressed to Graves' ophthalmopathy. What was sequenced was blood.

The CDR3 reads CASSQDRGAGNQPQHF. Written as DNA, the CDR3 is TGTGCCAGCAGCCAAGATCGGGGGGCCGGGAATCAGCCCCAGCATTTT. V and J are TRBV3-1 and TRBJ1-5, with D possibly matching TRBD1 (6 bases). Trimming left V 0 bases short and J 4 bases short, with 13 bases between. The CDR3 runs 16 residues. Germline CDR1 is LGHDT and CDR2 is YNNKEL (reference sequence). The entire variable domain, with the rest obtained from reference TRBV3-1 and TRBJ1-5, is as follows: DTAVSQTPKYLVTQMGNDKSIKCEQNLGHDTMYWYKQDSKKFLKIMFSYNNKELIINETVPNRFSPKSPDKAHLNLHINSLELGDSAVYFCASSQDRGAGNQPQHFGDGTRLSIL.